This passage covers 8 T cell receptor beta chains from one sample sequenced in a study of vaccination and CD4 T cells after COVID-19 (dated by TCRdb to between 2022 and 2023). Library preparation was by PCR. Sequencing was performed on an Illumina iSeq 100. TCR sequencing of DNA from cultured CD4+ T cells used the Oncomine TCR Beta short-read assay at the Johns Hopkins FTIC core. TCRdb reworked the public reads: Q25 trimming with fastp, MiXCR clone assembly, productive beta chains retained. CDR3 protein duplicates are merged, each entry listing the most common genes and DNA. In all, the sample holds under 15,000 distinct CDR3 sequences, and less than 30% of those were seen once. The ten biggest clones cover roughly a fifth of the sample. The treatment or condition label for this specimen denotes: roughly ten-day PBMC culture with coronavirus spike peptide pools or control peptides (ViraFEST assay).

No antigen has been assigned to these receptors. Sequencing was carried out using cultured CD4+ T cells from blood. These receptors came from a human donor with COVID-19.

The genes are TRBV5-1 and TRBJ1-6; 9 nucleotides agree with TRBD1. Trimming took 4 bases from V and 6 from J; bases not matched to a gene: 5. In germline, CDR1 is SGHRS, CDR2 YFSETQ. CDR3 size: 15 residues. CDR3 protein: CASSPGTGLNSPLHF. CDR3 nucleotides: TGCGCCAGCAGCCCCGGGACAGGGCTTAATTCACCCCTCCACTTT.

V and J are TRBV20-1 and TRBJ1-6; weak D call: TRBD1 (6 bases). V lost 1 base to trimming and J lost 14 bases, with 9 bases between them. CDR3 size: 11 residues. CDR1 DFQATT and CDR2 SNEGSKA come from the germline V gene (reference sequence). The CDR3 DNA reads TGCAGTGCTAGAGGAGGGGGATCCCTCCACTTT. Amino acid sequence: CSARGGGSLHF.

This clonotype was seen only a few times. This sequence joins TRBV7-9 and TRBJ1-6; D not certain. V lost 5 bases to trimming and J lost 9 bases, with 8 bases between them. From germline, CDR1 is SEHNR and CDR2 FQNEAQ (reference sequence). This CDR3 spans 12 amino acids. Here the CDR3 reads CASSLQSSPLHF. Here the CDR3 DNA reads TGTGCCAGCAGCCTTCAGAGTTCACCCCTCCACTTT. Full variable domain (outside the CDR3, taken from reference TRBV7-9 and TRBJ1-6): DTGVSQNPRHKITKRGQNVTFRCDPISEHNRLYWYRQTLGQGPEFLTYFQNEAQLEKSRLLSDRFSAERPKGSFSTLEIQRTEQGDSAMYLCASSLQSSPLHFGNGTRLTVT.

The V gene is TRBV5-3, the J gene TRBJ2-5; D is uncertain. TRBV5-3 is filed as an ORF, its function uncertain. CDR3 length: 14 amino acids. Trimming cost V 7 bases and J 1 base, with 14 bases left between them. CDR3 nucleotide sequence: TGTGCCAGACCTTCCCTAACAATCCAAGAGACCCAGTACTTC. This sequence encodes CARPSLTIQETQYF.

The rearrangement links TRBV3-1 to TRBJ1-6; 8 positions agree with TRBD1. The CDR3 is 15 residues long. CDR1 LGHDT and CDR2 YNNKEL come from the germline V gene (reference sequence). V dropped 1 base and J dropped 9; count of bases not matched to a gene: 5. The CDR3 reads CASSQGVGTGSPLHF. In DNA, the CDR3 is TGTGCCAGCAGCCAAGGGGTTGGGACAGGTTCACCCCTCCACTTT.

This clonotype was detected once. V gene TRBV19 combines with J gene TRBJ2-3, with D perhaps being TRBD1 or TRBD2 (7 bases each). The CDR3 spans 14 residues. V was clipped by 8 bases and J by 6 bases, with 18 bases between them. Germline V CDR1 and CDR2: LNHDA, SQIVND (reference sequence). The DNA for the CDR3 is TGTGCCAGTGGCCAGGGGGGGGGTATCGATACGCAGTATTTT. It is translated as CASGQGGGIDTQYF.

A few counts support this clonotype. This chain links TRBV7-9 with TRBJ1-6; tentative D call: TRBD1 (6 bases). With 4 bases removed from V and 5 bases from J, the gap between germline ends came to 12 bases. The CDR3 sequence is 15 residues long. Germline CDR1 and CDR2: SEHNR and FQNEAQ (reference sequence). As DNA, the CDR3 is TGTGCCAGCAGCTCGGACAGCTCAAATAATTCACCCCTCCACTTT. Translated: CASSSDSSNNSPLHF.

The chain combines TRBV9 with TRBJ1-6; D unclear. Per germline, CDR1 SGDLS and CDR2 YYNGEE. Trimming cost V 0 bases and J 7 bases, with 8 bases left between them. This CDR3 contains 14 residues. The CDR3 loop is CASSVEGYNSPLHF. CDR3 DNA sequence: TGTGCCAGCAGCGTAGAAGGGTACAATTCACCCCTCCACTTT.